The rows below give T cell receptor beta chains drawn from one sample of a study of blood T cells in healthy people across ages. Via MiXCR, TCRdb re-called the 5' RACE reads, giving one row per CDR3 protein. The table shows some 900,000 distinct CDR3 sequences, with 48% occurring only once. The sequenced material came from blood. These receptors all come from a man aged 30 to 45 in good health. Both conserved end residues are part of each CDR3. D genes are given only for firm matches. Clone size appears in some rows only: once, few, many, or a class for an expanded clone.

TRBV29-1	-	TRBJ2-3	many	TGCAGCGTTGAGGCTGCGCTTGTAGATACGCAGTATTTT	CSVEAALVDTQYF
TRBV5-1	TRBD1	TRBJ2-7	few	TGCGCCAGCAGCTTGGCCAGGGGGATTACCTACGAGCAGTACTTC	CASSLARGITYEQYF
TRBV27	-	TRBJ2-6	-	TGTGCCAGCAGTTTAGGCACGCCGCCCGTCCTGACTTTC	CASSLGTPPVLTF
TRBV6-2/TRBV6-3	-	TRBJ1-2	-	TGTGCCAGCAGCGACGGAGGGAGCTATGGCTACACCTTC	CASSDGGSYGYTF
TRBV2	TRBD2	TRBJ2-5	-	TGTGCCAGCAGTCCCCTGGGACTAGCGGCACGACAAGAGACCCAGTACTTC	CASSPLGLAARQETQYF
TRBV7-9	-	TRBJ1-2	few	TGTGCCAGCAGCTTAGAGGGCAGTTACTACTATGGCTACACCTTC	CASSLEGSYYYGYTF
TRBV4-2	-	TRBJ1-4	once	TGTGCCAGCAGCCCAGATACGGGCAGGTACGAAAAACTGTTTTTT	CASSPDTGRYEKLFF
TRBV15	-	TRBJ2-7	-	TGTGCCACCAGCAGAGAAGCCCCAGGAAGCCTTTACGAGCAGTACTTC	CATSREAPGSLYEQYF
TRBV20-1	-	TRBJ2-1	-	TGCAGTGCTGTAGGCCAGCCCTACAATGAGCAGTTCTTC	CSAVGQPYNEQFF
TRBV28	TRBD2	TRBJ2-7	few	TGTGCCAGCAGTGTGAATCCGGGGGGTGGCGAGCAGTACTTC	CASSVNPGGGEQYF
TRBV5-1	-	TRBJ1-1	-	TGCGCCAGCAGCTTGGGGGCGCTGAACACTGAAGCTTTCTTT	CASSLGALNTEAFF
TRBV7-9	-	TRBJ2-1	-	TGTGCCAGCAGCTTAGCGCTAATGGTAGGGAAGCATGAGCAGTTCTTC	CASSLALMVGKHEQFF
TRBV11-1	TRBD1	TRBJ2-7	-	TGTGCCAGCAGCTCTAGACAGGGGGCGGAGGAGCAGTACTTC	CASSSRQGAEEQYF
TRBV4-3	-	TRBJ2-1	once	TGCGCCAGCAGCCACCTTGGGGAGGATGAGCAGTTCTTC	CASSHLGEDEQFF
TRBV10-3	-	TRBJ1-1	-	TGTGCCATCAGGGTTAACGGACAGTATGAAGCTTTCTTT	CAIRVNGQYEAFF
TRBV5-1	TRBD1	TRBJ2-1	few	TGCGCCAGCAGCTTATTAGGGACAGCAAAATACAATGAGCAGTTCTTC	CASSLLGTAKYNEQFF
TRBV11-3	-	TRBJ1-1	few	TGTGCCACCACGACAGTGAACACTGAAGCTTTCTTT	CATTTVNTEAFF
TRBV5-1	TRBD1	TRBJ1-1	-	TGCGCCAGCAGCCCCGAACAGGGGGATACGGGTGAAGCTTTCTTT	CASSPEQGDTGEAFF
TRBV20-1	-	TRBJ2-5	-	TGCAGTGCTGGGCGGCTTTTCGATGAGCAGTACTTC	CSAGRLFDEQYF
TRBV12-3/TRBV12-4	-	TRBJ2-3	-	TGTGCCAGCAGTCTCCTAGCGTTTGGGGGGCCTGGGGATACGCAGTATTTT	CASSLLAFGGPGDTQYF
TRBV10-3	-	TRBJ2-7	-	TGTGCCAGCAGGGGAACGCGGGAGCAGTACTTC	CASRGTREQYF
TRBV5-6	-	TRBJ2-1	many	TGTGCCAGCACCTTGGCTAGCGTATACAATGAGCAGTTCTTC	CASTLASVYNEQFF
TRBV4-3	TRBD1	TRBJ2-5	many	TGCGCCAGCAGCCAAGATCTTGCCAGGGGGAAAGAGACCCAGTACTTC	CASSQDLARGKETQYF
TRBV28	-	TRBJ1-6	-	TGTGCCAGCCGGGGTGTCGACGGCAAGTATAATTCACCCCTCCACTTT	CASRGVDGKYNSPLHF
TRBV10-3	-	TRBJ1-5	-	TGTGCCATCAGTGAATCAATAAATAGCAATCAGCCCCAGAATTTT	CAISESINSNQPQNF
TRBV12-3/TRBV12-4	-	TRBJ1-2	-	TGTGCCAGCAGTTTGGGGATGAGATTAATGTATGGCTACACCTTC	CASSLGMRLMYGYTF
TRBV27	-	TRBJ2-7	-	TGTGCCAGCAGTTTATTCCCGGACATCTACGAGCAGTACTTC	CASSLFPDIYEQYF
TRBV9	-	TRBJ1-2	once	TGTGCCAGCAGCGTAGGCCCGGACGACTATGGCTACACCTTC	CASSVGPDDYGYTF
TRBV15	-	TRBJ2-6	few	TGTGCCACCAGCGAACAGGGTCGTTCTGGGGCCAACGTCCTGACTTTC	CATSEQGRSGANVLTF